The next 9 T cell receptor beta chains were all read from a single sample in a study of beta chain features in type 1 diabetes. The entirety of the isolated RNA underwent reverse transcription, so expressed TCRB transcripts were sequenced. Assay: immunoSEQ multiplex PCR; the TCRdb copy retains only in-frame clones and omits some. Of about 620,000 clones detected, around 15% appear once; the ten largest clones hold roughly 0.098%. Sample: naive CD4+ T cells from blood. The source of these receptors is a man in his late teens or twenties in good health.

This clone was counted between two and nine times. The chain is built from TRBV11-1 and TRBJ2-1, with a weak D call TRBD2 (5 bases). The CDR3 extends over 16 amino acids. CDR1 and CDR2 from the germline V gene are SGHAT and FQDESV (reference sequence). The germline V and J ends were trimmed by 5 bases and 6 bases, with 20 bases remaining between them. The CDR3 reads CASSPLLGLRINEQFF. In DNA, the CDR3 is TGTGCCAGCAGCCCTTTACTCGGACTTAGGATCAATGAGCAGTTCTTC.

The J gene is TRBJ2-7, the V gene TRBV2; 7 bases align to TRBD1. The germline CDR1 and CDR2 sequences are SNHLY and FYNNEI. Trimming removed 5 bases from V and 3 bases from J; junction bases left unmatched: 10. CDR3 size: 15 residues. CDR3 region: CASSRQGNSFYEQYF. The CDR3 DNA is TGTGCCAGCAGTAGACAGGGTAATTCCTTCTACGAGCAGTACTTC.

The chain uses TRBV4-2 and TRBJ1-1; D unresolved. Germline CDR1 reads LGHNA; CDR2 reads YNFKEQ. The CDR3 totals 14 residues. Trimming shortened V by 1 base and J by 5 bases, and 11 bases separated the two germline ends. As DNA, the CDR3 is TGTGCCAGCAGCCAAGGGCCCGAAGGAACTGAAGCTTTCTTT. Translated: CASSQGPEGTEAFF.

This clone was seen only a few times. The CDR3 loop reads CATSRRQGDYGYTF. DNA of the CDR3: TGTGCCACCAGCAGACGGCAGGGCGATTATGGCTACACCTTC. This sequence joins TRBV15 and TRBJ1-2, with a weak D call TRBD1 (5 bases). Deletions cut 2 bases from V and 5 bases from J, with 12 bases between. The CDR3 totals 14 residues. Germline V gives CDR1 LNHNV, CDR2 YYDKDF (reference sequence).

V and J are TRBV7-6 and TRBJ2-3, with D unclear. The CDR3 extends over 14 amino acids. Trimming took off 9 bases at V and 1 base at J, with 14 bases between the two ends. Germline V CDR1 and CDR2: SGHVS, FNYEAQ. The CDR3: CASASRFRTDTQYF. As DNA, the CDR3 is TGTGCCAGTGCCAGCCGATTTCGCACAGATACGCAGTATTTT. Using reference TRBV7-6 and TRBJ2-3 for the parts outside the CDR3, the full variable domain is GAGVSQSPRYKVTKRGQDVALRCDPISGHVSLYWYRQALGQGPEFLTYFNYEAQQDKSGLPNDRFSAERPEGSISTLTIQRTEQRDSAMYRCASASRFRTDTQYFGPGTRLTVL.

This clone was observed a handful of times. The genes are TRBV5-1 and TRBJ1-1; D may be TRBD1 (5 bases). This CDR3 spans 14 amino acids. Trimming cost V 5 bases and J 1 base, with 12 bases left between them. CDR1 is SGHRS, CDR2 YFSETQ, per germline. CDR3: CASSRGEGNTEAFF. The CDR3 DNA reads as TGCGCCAGCAGTAGGGGCGAGGGGAACACTGAAGCTTTCTTT.

Only a few counts were recorded for this clone. The chain carries TRBV11-2 and TRBJ2-1, with TRBD2 matching 11 bases. The CDR3 is 17 residues long. The V gene's germline CDR1 is SGHAT and CDR2 FQNNGV. V lost 7 bases and J lost 3; bases outside the gene matches: 11. DNA of the CDR3: TGTGCCAGCAAGTCTCGAGGGGGACTAGCGGTCTACAATGAGCAGTTCTTC. Protein: CASKSRGGLAVYNEQFF. The full variable domain, rest sourced from reference TRBV11-2 and TRBJ2-1, is EAGVAQSPRYKIIEKRQSVAFWCNPISGHATLYWYQQILGQGPKLLIQFQNNGVVDDSQLPKDRFSAERLKGVDSTLKIQPAKLEDSAVYLCASKSRGGLAVYNEQFFGPGTRLTVL.

The chain joins TRBV23-1 to TRBJ2-7; 8 bases agree with TRBD1. TRBV23-1 is marked as an open reading frame, function uncertain. The length of the CDR3 is 16 residues. V shed 6 bases, J shed 3 bases, and the junction held 13 bases outside the gene matches. This CDR3 reads CASSRTGQGIFYEQYF. Here the CDR3 DNA reads TGCGCCAGCAGCCGAACCGGACAGGGAATCTTCTACGAGCAGTACTTC.

J is TRBJ1-2 and V is TRBV19, with 9 bases fitting TRBD1. Germline CDR1 reads LNHDA; CDR2 reads SQIVND (reference sequence). There are 14 residues in the CDR3. Trimming cost V 5 bases and J 7 bases; bases outside gene matches: 8. In DNA form, the CDR3 reads TGTGCCAGTAGTGTCTTACAGGGGGCTCGTGGCTACACCTTC. Translation: CASSVLQGARGYTF.